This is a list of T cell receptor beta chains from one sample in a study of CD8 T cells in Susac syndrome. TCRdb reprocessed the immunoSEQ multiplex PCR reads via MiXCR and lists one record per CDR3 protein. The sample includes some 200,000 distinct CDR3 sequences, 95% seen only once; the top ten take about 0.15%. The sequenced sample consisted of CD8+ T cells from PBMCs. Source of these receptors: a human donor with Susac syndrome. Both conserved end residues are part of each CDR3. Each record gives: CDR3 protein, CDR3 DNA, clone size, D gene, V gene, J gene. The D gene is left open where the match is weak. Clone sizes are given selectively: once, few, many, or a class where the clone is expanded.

CASSSREFYGYTF	TGTGCCAGCAGCTCCCGGGAGTTCTATGGCTACACCTTC	NA	NA	TRBV7-9	TRBJ1-2
CASSFTDADGYTF	TGTGCCAGCAGCTTTACGGACGCCGATGGCTACACCTTC	NA	NA	TRBV5-6	TRBJ1-2
CASSLTSGDYEQYF	TGCGCCAGCAGCTTGACTAGCGGAGACTACGAGCAGTACTTC	NA	TRBD2	TRBV4-1	TRBJ2-7
CASSLQRPDGYTF	TGTGCCAGCAGTCTACAGCGACCCGATGGCTACACCTTC	NA	NA	TRBV11-2	TRBJ1-2
CSARDIAGQGYVEQYF	TGCAGTGCTAGAGATATTGCGGGCCAGGGCTACGTGGAGCAGTACTTC	NA	NA	TRBV20-1	TRBJ2-7
CASGRGGSVTTDTQYF	TGTGCCAGCGGACGGGGCGGGAGTGTGACGACAGATACGCAGTATTTT	NA	TRBD2	TRBV5-6	TRBJ2-3
CASGQPLRPPGELFF	TGTGCTAGTGGGCAGCCCCTTAGGCCACCCGGGGAGCTGTTTTTT	NA	NA	TRBV12-5	TRBJ2-2
CASTGGGNTIYF	TGTGCCAGCACCGGAGGTGGAAACACCATATATTTT	once	NA	TRBV12-3/TRBV12-4	TRBJ1-3
CSAEDRAGDSEQYF	TGCAGTGCAGAGGATCGGGCAGGGGATAGCGAGCAGTACTTC	NA	NA	TRBV20-1	TRBJ2-7
CASSLVPGTGINYEQYF	TGTGCCAGCAGCTTAGTACCCGGGACAGGGATCAACTACGAGCAGTACTTC	once	TRBD1	TRBV7-9	TRBJ2-7
CSVSGTSGLQYF	TGCAGCGTTTCCGGGACTAGCGGGCTCCAGTACTTC	NA	TRBD2	TRBV29-1	TRBJ2-7
CASSEPGTSGYSLQETQYF	TGTGCCAGCAGCGAACCCGGGACTAGCGGGTATTCTCTACAAGAGACCCAGTACTTC	NA	TRBD2	TRBV11-2	TRBJ2-5
CASSELGEWAGELFF	TGTGCCAGCAGTGAACTAGGAGAGTGGGCCGGGGAGCTGTTTTTT	NA	NA	TRBV2	TRBJ2-2
CASSQGGSLSSYEQYF	TGTGCCAGCAGCCAAGGGGGTAGTCTCAGCTCCTACGAGCAGTACTTC	NA	NA	TRBV3-1	TRBJ2-7
CASSQGAESYGYTF	TGCGCCAGCAGCCAAGGCGCAGAGAGCTATGGCTACACCTTC	NA	NA	TRBV4-1	TRBJ1-2
CASSPPRTGNNEQFF	TGTGCCAGCAGCCCCCCCCGGACAGGGAACAATGAGCAGTTCTTC	once	TRBD1	TRBV3-1	TRBJ2-1